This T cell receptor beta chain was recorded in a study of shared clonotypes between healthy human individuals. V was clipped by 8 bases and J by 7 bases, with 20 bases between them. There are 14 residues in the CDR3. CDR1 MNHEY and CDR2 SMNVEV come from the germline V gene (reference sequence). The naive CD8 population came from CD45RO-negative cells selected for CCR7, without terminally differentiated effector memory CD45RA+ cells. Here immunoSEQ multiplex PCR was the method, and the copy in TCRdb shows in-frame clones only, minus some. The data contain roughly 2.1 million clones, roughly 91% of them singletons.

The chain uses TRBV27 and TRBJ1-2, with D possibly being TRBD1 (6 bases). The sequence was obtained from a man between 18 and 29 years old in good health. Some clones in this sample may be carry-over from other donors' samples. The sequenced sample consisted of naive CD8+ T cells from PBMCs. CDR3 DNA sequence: TGTGCCAGCGAACCTGCCGGGGGCAGCGGTGGCTACACCTTC. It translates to CASEPAGGSGGYTF.